This T cell receptor (beta chain) was found in a study of regulatory T cells in long-lasting Graves disease. Relying on iRepertoire HTBI primers and Arm-PCR of CDR3 regions, the team built TCR beta libraries. TCRdb processed the multiplex PCR reads anew with MiXCR; each CDR3 protein has one entry. The table lists about 500,000 distinct CDR3 sequences, 12% of them singletons. V lost 8 bases, J lost 7 bases, and 20 bases lay in between. CDR3 length: 14 amino acids. The germline V gene encodes CDR1 LNHDA and CDR2 SQIVND (reference sequence). Time point meaning: newly diagnosed GD, antithyroid drugs for less than 3 months. PBMC-extracted RNA yielded the TCR library. The same specimen was also included in a second study, on T cells in Graves' hyperthyroidism and ophthalmopathy. That study reports: Newly diagnosed hyperthyroidism patients aged 18 to 65 years had disease lasting under 2 months.

This sample comprised peripheral blood mononuclear cells (PBMCs), obtained at new diagnosis, from a patient treated with antithyroid drugs. This receptor was taken from a woman under 40 with Graves disease. V is TRBV19 and J is TRBJ1-2; tentatively, D is TRBD1 (5 bases). In nucleotides, the CDR3 is TGTGCCAGTTCAGGCTCGGGACCGGGGTTTGGCTACACCTTC. Protein sequence: CASSGSGPGFGYTF.